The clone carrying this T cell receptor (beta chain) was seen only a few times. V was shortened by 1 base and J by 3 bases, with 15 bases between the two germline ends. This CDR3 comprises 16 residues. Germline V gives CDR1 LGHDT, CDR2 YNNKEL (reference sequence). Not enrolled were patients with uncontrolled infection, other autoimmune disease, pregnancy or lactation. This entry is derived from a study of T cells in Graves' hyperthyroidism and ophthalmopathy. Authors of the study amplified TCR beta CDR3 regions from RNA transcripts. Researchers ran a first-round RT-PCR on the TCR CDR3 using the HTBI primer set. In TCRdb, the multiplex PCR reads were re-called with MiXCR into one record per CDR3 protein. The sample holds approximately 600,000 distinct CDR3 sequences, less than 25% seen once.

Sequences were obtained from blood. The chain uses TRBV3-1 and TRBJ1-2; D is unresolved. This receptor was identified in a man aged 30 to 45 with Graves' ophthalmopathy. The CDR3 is CASSQVPRPFDYGYTF. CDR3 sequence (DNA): TGTGCCAGCAGCCAAGTACCCCGACCGTTCGACTATGGCTACACCTTC.